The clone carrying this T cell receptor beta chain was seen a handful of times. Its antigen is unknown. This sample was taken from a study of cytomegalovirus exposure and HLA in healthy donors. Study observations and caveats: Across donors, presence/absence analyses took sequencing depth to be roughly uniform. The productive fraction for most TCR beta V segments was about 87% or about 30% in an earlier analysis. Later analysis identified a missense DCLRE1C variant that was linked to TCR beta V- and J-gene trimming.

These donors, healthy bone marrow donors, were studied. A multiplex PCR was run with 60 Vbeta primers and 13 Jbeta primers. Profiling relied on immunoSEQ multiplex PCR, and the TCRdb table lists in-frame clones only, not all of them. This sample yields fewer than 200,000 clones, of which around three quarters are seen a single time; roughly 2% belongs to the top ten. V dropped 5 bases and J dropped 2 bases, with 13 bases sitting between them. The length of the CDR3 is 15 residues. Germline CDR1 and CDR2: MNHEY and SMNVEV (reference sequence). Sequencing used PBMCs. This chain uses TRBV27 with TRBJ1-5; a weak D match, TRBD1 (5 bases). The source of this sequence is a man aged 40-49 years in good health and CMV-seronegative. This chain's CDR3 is CASSKTGAGNQPQHF. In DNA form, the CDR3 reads TGTGCCAGCAGTAAAACAGGTGCTGGCAATCAGCCCCAGCATTTT.